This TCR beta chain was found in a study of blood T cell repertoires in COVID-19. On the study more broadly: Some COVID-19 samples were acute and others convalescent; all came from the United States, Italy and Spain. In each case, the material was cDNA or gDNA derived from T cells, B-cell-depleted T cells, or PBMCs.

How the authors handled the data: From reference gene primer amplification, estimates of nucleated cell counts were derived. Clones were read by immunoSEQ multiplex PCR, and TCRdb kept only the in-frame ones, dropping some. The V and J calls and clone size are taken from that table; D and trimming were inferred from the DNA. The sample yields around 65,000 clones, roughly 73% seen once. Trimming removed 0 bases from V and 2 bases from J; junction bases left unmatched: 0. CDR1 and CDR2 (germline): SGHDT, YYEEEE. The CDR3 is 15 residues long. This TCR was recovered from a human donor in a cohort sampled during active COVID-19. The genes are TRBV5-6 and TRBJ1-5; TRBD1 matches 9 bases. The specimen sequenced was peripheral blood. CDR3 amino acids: CASSLGTGGNQPQHF. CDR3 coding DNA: TGTGCCAGCAGCTTGGGGACAGGGGGCAATCAGCCCCAGCATTTT.